This T cell receptor (beta chain) was retrieved from a study of human T cells and chemical hapten exposure. About the study: Patch tests put 0.01% DPC on the upper back, and the results were checked at 6 days.

TCRdb called the RACE reads again in MiXCR, with one record for every CDR3 protein. The sample yields about 100,000 distinct CDR3 sequences, 11% seen once. The sample holds a few counts of this clonotype. As for time point: patch test 1, 2 weeks after DPC sensitization. Treatment in this sample: therapeutic diphenylcyclopropenone sensitization with weekly scalp DPC. The CDR3 length is 17 residues. Per the germline V gene, CDR1 is SGHTA and CDR2 is FQGNSA. After removal of 2 bases from V and 5 bases from J, the junction contained 14 bases not matched to a gene. The source material was whole blood, sampled in connection with sensitization to the hapten diphenylcyclopropenone (DPC). The TCR sequence derives from a woman between 35 and 50 years old with alopecia areata. Some clones in this sample may be carry-over from other donors' samples. This rearrangement joins TRBV7-2 to TRBJ2-5; 7 nucleotides match TRBD2. The CDR3 nucleotides read TGTGCCAGCAGCTTAACTAGGTTTGGCGGGAGCAGGGAGACCCAGTACTTC. Protein sequence: CASSLTRFGGSRETQYF. Looking up the rest from reference TRBV7-2 and TRBJ2-5 gives the full variable domain: GAGVSQSPSNKVTEKGKDVELRCDPISGHTALYWYRQSLGQGLEFLIYFQGNSAPDKSGLPSDRFSAERTGGSVSTLTIQRTQQEDSAVYLCASSLTRFGGSRETQYFGPGTRLLVL.